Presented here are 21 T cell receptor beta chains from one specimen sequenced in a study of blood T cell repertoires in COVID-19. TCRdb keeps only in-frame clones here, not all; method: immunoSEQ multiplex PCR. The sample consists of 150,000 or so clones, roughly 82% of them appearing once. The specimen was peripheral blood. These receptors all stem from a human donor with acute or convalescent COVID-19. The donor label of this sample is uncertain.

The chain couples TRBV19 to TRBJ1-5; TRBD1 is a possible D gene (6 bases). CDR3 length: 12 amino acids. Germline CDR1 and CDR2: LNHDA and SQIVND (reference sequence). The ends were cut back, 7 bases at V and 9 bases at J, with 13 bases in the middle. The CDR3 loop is CASKGGNRPQHF. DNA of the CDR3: TGTGCCAGTAAAGGGGGAAACCGGCCCCAGCATTTT.

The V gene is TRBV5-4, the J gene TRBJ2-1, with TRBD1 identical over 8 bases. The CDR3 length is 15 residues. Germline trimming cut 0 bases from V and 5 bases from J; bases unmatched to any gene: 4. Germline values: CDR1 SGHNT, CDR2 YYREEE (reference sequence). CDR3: CASSLGGTGHNEQFF. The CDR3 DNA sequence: TGTGCCAGCAGCTTGGGAGGGACAGGACACAATGAGCAGTTCTTC.

CDR3 in amino acids: CASSDLQGYSNQPQHF. DNA for the CDR3: TGTGCCAGCAGTGATTTACAGGGCTATAGCAATCAGCCCCAGCATTTT. The V call is TRBV2, the J call TRBJ1-5; possibly TRBD1 for D (6 bases). Per germline, CDR1 SNHLY and CDR2 FYNNEI. CDR3 length equals 16 residues. The germline V and J ends were trimmed by 3 bases and 0 bases, with 12 bases remaining between them.

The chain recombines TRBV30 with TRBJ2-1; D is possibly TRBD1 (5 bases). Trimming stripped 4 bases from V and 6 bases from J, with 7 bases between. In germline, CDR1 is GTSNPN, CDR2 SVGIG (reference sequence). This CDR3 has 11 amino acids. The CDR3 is CAWNRGNEQFF. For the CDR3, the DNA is TGTGCCTGGAATAGGGGCAATGAGCAGTTCTTC.

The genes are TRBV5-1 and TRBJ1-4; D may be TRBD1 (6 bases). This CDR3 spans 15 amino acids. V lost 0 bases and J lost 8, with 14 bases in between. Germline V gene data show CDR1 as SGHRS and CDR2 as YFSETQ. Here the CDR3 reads CASSLGGIGGEKLFF. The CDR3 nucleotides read TGCGCCAGCAGCTTGGGAGGAATAGGGGGAGAAAAACTGTTTTTT.

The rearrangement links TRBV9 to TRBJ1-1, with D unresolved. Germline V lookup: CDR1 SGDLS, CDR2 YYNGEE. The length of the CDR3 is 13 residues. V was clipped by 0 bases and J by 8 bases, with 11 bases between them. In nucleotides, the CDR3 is TGTGCCAGCAGCGTAGGTGTCACCGGGGAAGCTTTCTTT. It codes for CASSVGVTGEAFF.

CDR3 bases: TGTGCCAGCAGCTTAAACCTGGGAAGGGGAGAGACCCAGTACTTC. Translated, it gives CASSLNLGRGETQYF. V gene TRBV7-8 combines with J gene TRBJ2-5; possibly TRBD1 for D (5 bases). Germline CDR1 reads SGHVS; CDR2 reads FQNEAQ. This CDR3 is built from 15 residues. V dropped 2 bases and J dropped 4 bases, with 14 bases sitting between them.

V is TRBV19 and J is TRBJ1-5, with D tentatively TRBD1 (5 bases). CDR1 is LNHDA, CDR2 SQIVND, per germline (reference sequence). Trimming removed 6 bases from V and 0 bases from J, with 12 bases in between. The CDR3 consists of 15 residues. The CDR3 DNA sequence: TGTGCCAGTAGATACGGCAGGGCTAGCAATCAGCCCCAGCATTTT. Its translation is CASRYGRASNQPQHF.

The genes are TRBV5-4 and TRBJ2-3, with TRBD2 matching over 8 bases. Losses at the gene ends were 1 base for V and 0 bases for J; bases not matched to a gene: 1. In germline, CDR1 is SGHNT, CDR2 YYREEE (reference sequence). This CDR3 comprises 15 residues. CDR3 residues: CASSLTSGSTDTQYF. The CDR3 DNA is TGTGCCAGCAGCTTGACTAGCGGAAGCACAGATACGCAGTATTTT.

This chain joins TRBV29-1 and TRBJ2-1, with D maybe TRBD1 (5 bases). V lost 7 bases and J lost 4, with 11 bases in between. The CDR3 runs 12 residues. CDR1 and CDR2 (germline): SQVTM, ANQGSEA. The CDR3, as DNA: TGCAGCGCTCTGGCAGGGTACAATGAGCAGTTCTTC. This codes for CSALAGYNEQFF.

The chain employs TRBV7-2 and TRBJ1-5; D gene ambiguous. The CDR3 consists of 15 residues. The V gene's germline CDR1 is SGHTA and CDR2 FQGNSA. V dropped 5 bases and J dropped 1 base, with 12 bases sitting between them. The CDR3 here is CASSPRQTSNQPQHF. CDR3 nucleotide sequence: TGTGCCAGCAGCCCAAGACAAACAAGCAATCAGCCCCAGCATTTT.

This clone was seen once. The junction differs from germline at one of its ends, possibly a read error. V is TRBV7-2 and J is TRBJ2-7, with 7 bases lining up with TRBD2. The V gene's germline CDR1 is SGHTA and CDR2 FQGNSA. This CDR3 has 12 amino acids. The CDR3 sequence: CASSLSGGEPVF. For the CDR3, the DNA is TGTGCCAGCAGCTTATCGGGGGGAGAACCTGTTTTC. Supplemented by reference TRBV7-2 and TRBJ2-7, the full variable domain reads GAGVSQSPSNKVTEKGKDVELRCDPISGHTALYWYRQSLGQGLEFLIYFQGNSAPDKSGLPSDRFSAERTGGSVSTLTIQRTQQEDSAVYLCASSLSGGEPVFGPGTRLTVT.

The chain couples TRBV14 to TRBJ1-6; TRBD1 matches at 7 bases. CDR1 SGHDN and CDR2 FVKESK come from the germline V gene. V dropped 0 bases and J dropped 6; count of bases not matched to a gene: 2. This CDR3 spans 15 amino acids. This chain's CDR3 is CASSQEHRGNSPLHF. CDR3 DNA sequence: TGTGCCAGCAGCCAAGAGCACAGGGGTAATTCACCCCTCCACTTT.

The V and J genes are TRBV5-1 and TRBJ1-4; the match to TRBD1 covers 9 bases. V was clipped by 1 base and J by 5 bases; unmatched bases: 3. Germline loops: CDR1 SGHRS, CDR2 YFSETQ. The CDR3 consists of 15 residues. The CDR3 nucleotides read TGCGCCAGCAGCTTGAGAGGGACAGGGAATGAAAAACTGTTTTTT. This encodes CASSLRGTGNEKLFF.

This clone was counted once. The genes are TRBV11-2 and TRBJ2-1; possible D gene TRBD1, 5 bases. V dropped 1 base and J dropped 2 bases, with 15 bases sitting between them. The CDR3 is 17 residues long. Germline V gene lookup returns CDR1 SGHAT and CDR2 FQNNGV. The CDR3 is CASSLVLGSGTYNEQFF. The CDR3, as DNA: TGTGCCAGCAGCTTAGTATTAGGGTCAGGGACCTACAATGAGCAGTTCTTC.

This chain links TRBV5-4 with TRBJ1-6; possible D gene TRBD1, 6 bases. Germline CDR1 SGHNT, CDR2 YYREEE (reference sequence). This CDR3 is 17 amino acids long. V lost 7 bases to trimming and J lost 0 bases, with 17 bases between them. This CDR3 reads CASGNGGDSSYNSPLHF. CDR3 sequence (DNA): TGTGCCAGCGGAAATGGGGGCGACAGCTCCTATAATTCACCCCTCCACTTT.

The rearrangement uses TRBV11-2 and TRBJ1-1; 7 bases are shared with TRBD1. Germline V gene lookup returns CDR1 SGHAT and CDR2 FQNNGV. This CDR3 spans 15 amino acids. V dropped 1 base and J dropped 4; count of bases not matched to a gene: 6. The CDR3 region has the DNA TGTGCCAGCAGCTTAGCCGTACAGGGGAGCACTGAAGCTTTCTTT. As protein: CASSLAVQGSTEAFF.

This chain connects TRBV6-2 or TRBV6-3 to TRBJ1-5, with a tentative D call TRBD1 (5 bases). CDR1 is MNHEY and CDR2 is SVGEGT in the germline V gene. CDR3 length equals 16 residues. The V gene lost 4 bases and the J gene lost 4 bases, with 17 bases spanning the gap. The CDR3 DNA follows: TGTGCCAGCAGTTCCTGGGGCCGGAGCGGGAATCAGCCCCAGCATTTT. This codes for CASSSWGRSGNQPQHF.

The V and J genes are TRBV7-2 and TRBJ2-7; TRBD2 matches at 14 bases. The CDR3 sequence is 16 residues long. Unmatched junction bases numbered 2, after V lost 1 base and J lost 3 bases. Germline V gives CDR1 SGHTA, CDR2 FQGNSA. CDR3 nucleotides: TGTGCCAGCAGCTTAGGTGGACTAGCGGGGGGCTACGAGCAGTACTTC. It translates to CASSLGGLAGGYEQYF.

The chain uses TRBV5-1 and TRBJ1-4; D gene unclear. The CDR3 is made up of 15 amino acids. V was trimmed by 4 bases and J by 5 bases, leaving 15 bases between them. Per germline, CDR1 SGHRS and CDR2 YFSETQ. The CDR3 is CASSPFLATNEKLFF. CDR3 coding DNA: TGCGCCAGCAGCCCCTTTTTAGCGACCAATGAAAAACTGTTTTTT.

The CDR3 sequence is CAIRLDRGSSEAFF. CDR3 sequence (DNA): TGTGCCATCAGACTCGACAGGGGCTCATCTGAAGCTTTCTTT. The gene calls are TRBV10-3 and TRBJ1-1; 8 nucleotides match TRBD1. Germline V CDR1 and CDR2: ENHRY, SYGVKD. The V segment lost 6 bases and the J segment 6 bases; nucleotides outside the gene matches: 9. The CDR3 length is 14 residues.